This passage covers 5 T cell receptor beta chains from one sample sequenced in a study of cytomegalovirus exposure and HLA in healthy donors. In the PCR, 60 Vbeta and 13 Jbeta primers were used. Profiled with immunoSEQ multiplex PCR; TCRdb holds only in-frame clones, not every one. The repertoire holds around 160,000 clones, with 75% to 85% as singletons. Sequences were obtained from PBMCs. The receptors were gathered from a male donor in good health and CMV-seropositive.

The chain joins TRBV5-1 to TRBJ1-2; D gene uncertain. CDR1 is SGHRS and CDR2 is YFSETQ in the germline V gene. The CDR3 extends over 13 amino acids. Trimming removed 1 base at V and 5 bases at J, with 9 bases between. The CDR3 reads CASSLNTHYGYTF. CDR3 bases: TGCGCCAGCAGCTTGAATACACATTATGGCTACACCTTC.

This clone showed up just a few times. V gene TRBV7-3 combines with J gene TRBJ2-4; possible D gene TRBD1, 5 bases. The V and J ends lost 2 bases and 9 bases respectively, with 11 bases between them. This CDR3 has 13 amino acids. The germline V gene has CDR1 SGHTA and CDR2 FQGTGA. The CDR3 DNA sequence: TGTGCCAGCAGCTTATCCAAAAGGGGCATTCAGTACTTC. This sequence encodes CASSLSKRGIQYF.

CDR3 DNA sequence: TGTGCCAGTAGTATAGAAGCAGGGCCAAGCTCCTACGAGCAGTACTTC. Translation gives CASSIEAGPSSYEQYF. The chain combines TRBV19 with TRBJ2-7; tentative D call: TRBD1 (5 bases). Trimming cost V 0 bases and J 0 bases, with 12 bases left between them. The CDR3 length is 16 residues. CDR1 is LNHDA and CDR2 is SQIVND in the germline V gene (reference sequence). The whole variable domain, filled in from reference TRBV19 and TRBJ2-7, reads DGGITQSPKYLFRKEGQNVTLSCEQNLNHDAMYWYRQDPGQGLRLIYYSQIVNDFQKGDIAEGYSVSREKKESFPLTVTSAQKNPTAFYLCASSIEAGPSSYEQYFGPGTRLTVT.

The chain couples TRBV27 to TRBJ2-1; 10 bases map to TRBD1. Trimming removed 3 bases from V and 8 bases from J; junction bases left unmatched: 7. This CDR3 is 15 amino acids long. CDR1 MNHEY and CDR2 SMNVEV come from the germline V gene (reference sequence). Here the CDR3 reads CASSFSGTGAHEQFF. The DNA of the CDR3 is TGTGCCAGCAGTTTTTCCGGGACAGGGGCTCATGAGCAGTTCTTC.

J is TRBJ1-6 and V is TRBV30; D is uncertain. CDR1 is GTSNPN, CDR2 SVGIG, per germline (reference sequence). V was clipped by 1 base and J by 16 bases, with 11 bases between them. The length of the CDR3 is 11 residues. The CDR3 DNA follows: TGTGCCTGGAGTGGCGGATCACTACTCCACTTT. This translates into CAWSGGSLLHF. The variable domain in full, with the rest retrieved from reference TRBV30 and TRBJ1-6, is SQTIHQWPATLVQPVGSPLSLECTVEGTSNPNLYWYRQAAGRGLQLLFYSVGIGQISSEVPQNLSASRPQDRQFILSSKKLLLSDSGFYLCAWSGGSLLHFGNGTRLTVT.